These T cell receptor beta chains were read from a single sample in a study of blood T cell repertoires in COVID-19. TCRdb keeps only in-frame clones here, not all; method: immunoSEQ multiplex PCR. The sample contains about 190,000 clones, 84% of which appear only once. Specimen: peripheral blood. The receptors come from a woman between 65 and 79 years old with active or convalescent COVID-19. Each CDR3 is given with its conserved first and last residue. The D gene is left open where the match is weak. Clone size is shown for a subset of rows, as once, few, many or a class of expanded clone.

d_call clone_size j_call v_call cdr3_nt cdr3_aa
TRBD2 NA TRBJ2-5 TRBV11-2 TGTGCCAGCGGTAGCGGGCTGTACCAAGAGACCCAGTACTTC CASGSGLYQETQYF
TRBD1 NA TRBJ1-5 TRBV30 TGTGCCTTCACGGACAGGGCTGATCAGCCCCAGCATTTT CAFTDRADQPQHF
TRBD2 NA TRBJ2-3 TRBV9 TGTGCCAGCAGCGATAGACTAGCGGGAGGGACAGATACGCAGTATTTT CASSDRLAGGTDTQYF
TRBD1 NA TRBJ1-2 TRBV18 TGTGCCAGCTCACCAACCGGTCCGGGACAGGGAATGCGGTACTATGGCTACACCTTC CASSPTGPGQGMRYYGYTF
TRBD1 NA TRBJ1-1 TRBV6-5 TGTGCCAGCAGTCGGACCAGGGGGCACACTGAAGCTTTCTTT CASSRTRGHTEAFF
TRBD1 NA TRBJ1-2 TRBV6-1 TGTGCCAGCAGTGACCATCGGACAGGGTTTCGTCCCGCTAACTATGGCTACACCTTC CASSDHRTGFRPANYGYTF
TRBD1 NA TRBJ2-7 TRBV7-2 TGTGCCAGCAGCTTAGCAGGGGGCACCTACGAGCAGTACTTC CASSLAGGTYEQYF
NA NA TRBJ2-1 TRBV18 TGTGCCAGCTCCCCAGGGGGGGGGTCTTCTTACAATGAGCAGTTCTTC CASSPGGGSSYNEQFF
TRBD1 NA TRBJ1-1 TRBV5-6 TGTGCCAGCAGCGCGTGGACAGGGGGCAACACTGAAGCTTTCTTT CASSAWTGGNTEAFF
TRBD1 NA TRBJ1-1 TRBV4-2 TGTGCCAGCAGCCAAGATATCGGCAGGGGGGAGGCTTTCTTT CASSQDIGRGEAFF
NA NA TRBJ1-1 TRBV28 TGTGCCAGCAGTTTTGTATGGGGAGACACTGAAGCTTTCTTT CASSFVWGDTEAFF
TRBD2 NA TRBJ2-5 TRBV5-1 TGCGCCAGCAGCCCAATAGCGGGAGGGCAAGAGACCCAGTACTTC CASSPIAGGQETQYF
NA NA TRBJ2-1 TRBV7-3 TGTGCCAGCAGCTCGAGGACTAAGGGAGTTGAGCAGTTCTTC CASSSRTKGVEQFF
NA NA TRBJ2-7 TRBV6-5 TGTGCCAGCAGTTACAGGGGGTATTACGAGCAGTACTTC CASSYRGYYEQYF
NA NA TRBJ1-5 TRBV4-1 TGCGCCAGCAGCCAAGATCGAGTCCCCCAGCCCCAGCATTTT CASSQDRVPQPQHF
NA NA TRBJ2-3 TRBV6-5 TGTGCCAGCAGTACCAGTTATAGCACAGATACGCAGTATTTT CASSTSYSTDTQYF
TRBD2 NA TRBJ2-3 TRBV7-8 TGTGCCAGCAGCCCGACTAGCGGGATAGCGACAGATACGCAGTATTTT CASSPTSGIATDTQYF
TRBD1 NA TRBJ2-1 TRBV19 TGTGCCAGTAACCCTGACAGGGGGCTCTACAATGAGCAGTTCTTC CASNPDRGLYNEQFF
TRBD1 NA TRBJ2-7 TRBV6-5 TGTGCCAGCAGTACCCCGGACAGGAGCTACGAGCAGTACTTC CASSTPDRSYEQYF
TRBD1 NA TRBJ1-2 TRBV9 TGTGCCAGCAGCTCCACGACAGGGGGGTATGGCTACACCTTC CASSSTTGGYGYTF
TRBD1 NA TRBJ2-5 TRBV29-1 TGCAGCGTCCGGACAGGTCAAGAGACCCAGTACTTC CSVRTGQETQYF
NA NA TRBJ1-4 TRBV18 TGTGCCAGCTCACCCAGACAGGAAATCAATGAAAAACTGTTTTTT CASSPRQEINEKLFF
TRBD2 once TRBJ2-1 TRBV6-5 TGTGCCAGCAGGGCACTAGCGGGAGGCCGTAATGAGCAGTTCTTC CASRALAGGRNEQFF
TRBD1 NA TRBJ1-4 TRBV12-5 TGTGCTAGTGGTTTGGAGACAGGGATATATGAAAAACTGTTTTTT CASGLETGIYEKLFF
TRBD1 once TRBJ2-7 TRBV28 TGTGCCACCAAGACAGGGCGTGGCGAGCAGTACTTC CATKTGRGEQYF
TRBD1 NA TRBJ2-5 TRBV7-3 TGTGCCAGCAGCTCGACAGGGGAGGAGACCCAGTACTTC CASSSTGEETQYF
NA NA TRBJ2-7 TRBV5-1 TGCGCCAGCAGCTTGGCCCCAGGGGGGAGCTCCTACGAGCAGTACTTC CASSLAPGGSSYEQYF